This TCR beta chain was sequenced in a study of identical twins. Study-wide results and caveats: Within cord blood, abundant beta clonotypes carried fewer insertions, but memory repertoires showed no such trend.

V shed 0 bases and J 2 bases; nucleotides not matched to a gene: 9. The CDR3 is made up of 17 amino acids. CDR1 DFQATT and CDR2 SNEGSKA come from the germline V gene (reference sequence). Remarks on this clonotype: As yet, its antigen is unknown.

Template switching supplied a universal primer site; unique molecular identifiers were carried on the cDNA. TCRdb re-derived calls from the 5' RACE reads in MiXCR, one entry per CDR3 protein. The profile shows 450,000 to 500,000 distinct CDR3 sequences, roughly 13% of them singletons. Healthy Caucasian donors formed the entire cohort. These data also featured in a second study, about yellow fever vaccine responses in identical twins. That source notes: Vaccine T cell responses of twins reportedly seemed partly convergent and partly personalized.

J is TRBJ2-7 and V is TRBV20-1; 11 nucleotides line up with TRBD2. Sequencing input: CD4+ T cells sorted from blood. This TCR derives from a woman aged 18-29 years in good health. The CDR3 DNA is TGCAGTGCTAGAGATCGCCTAGCGGGAGGACAAACCTACGAGCAGTACTTC. This codes for CSARDRLAGGQTYEQYF.